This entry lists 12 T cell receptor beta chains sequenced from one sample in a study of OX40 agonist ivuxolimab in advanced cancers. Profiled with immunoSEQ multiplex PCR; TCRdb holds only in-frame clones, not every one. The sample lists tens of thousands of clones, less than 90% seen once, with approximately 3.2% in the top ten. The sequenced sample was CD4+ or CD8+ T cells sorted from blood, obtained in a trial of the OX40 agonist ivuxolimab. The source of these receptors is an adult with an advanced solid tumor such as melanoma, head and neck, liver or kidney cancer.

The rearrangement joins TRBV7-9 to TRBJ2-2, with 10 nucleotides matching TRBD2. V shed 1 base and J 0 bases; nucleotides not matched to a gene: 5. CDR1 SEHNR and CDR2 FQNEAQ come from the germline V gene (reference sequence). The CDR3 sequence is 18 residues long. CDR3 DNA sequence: TGTGCCAGCAGCTTAGGGCTAGCGGGGGCAGCGAACACCGGGGAGCTGTTTTTT. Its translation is CASSLGLAGAANTGELFF.

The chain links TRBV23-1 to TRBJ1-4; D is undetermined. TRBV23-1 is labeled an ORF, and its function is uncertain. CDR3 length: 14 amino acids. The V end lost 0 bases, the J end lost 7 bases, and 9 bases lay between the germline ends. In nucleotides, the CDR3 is TGCGCCAGCAGTCAATCGGGTTGGGGTGAAAAACTGTTTTTT. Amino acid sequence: CASSQSGWGEKLFF.

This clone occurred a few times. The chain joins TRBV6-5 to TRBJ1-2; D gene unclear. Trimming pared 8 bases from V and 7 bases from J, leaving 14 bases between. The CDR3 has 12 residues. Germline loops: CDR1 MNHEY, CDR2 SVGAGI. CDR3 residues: CASGRRGSGYTF. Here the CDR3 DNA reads TGTGCCAGCGGCCGTCGGGGAAGTGGCTACACCTTC.

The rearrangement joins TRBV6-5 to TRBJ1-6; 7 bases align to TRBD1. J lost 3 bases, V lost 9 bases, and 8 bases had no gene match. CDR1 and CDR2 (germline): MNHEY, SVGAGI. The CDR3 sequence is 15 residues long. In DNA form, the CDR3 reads TGTGCCAGTACTAGGACAGGAGACTATAATTCACCCCTCCACTTT. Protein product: CASTRTGDYNSPLHF.

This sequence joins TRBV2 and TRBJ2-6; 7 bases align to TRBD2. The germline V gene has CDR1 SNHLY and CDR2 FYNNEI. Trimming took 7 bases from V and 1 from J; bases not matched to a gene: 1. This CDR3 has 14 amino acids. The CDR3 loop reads CASTGGSGANVLTF. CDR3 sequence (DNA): TGTGCCAGCACCGGGGGGTCTGGGGCCAACGTCCTGACTTTC.

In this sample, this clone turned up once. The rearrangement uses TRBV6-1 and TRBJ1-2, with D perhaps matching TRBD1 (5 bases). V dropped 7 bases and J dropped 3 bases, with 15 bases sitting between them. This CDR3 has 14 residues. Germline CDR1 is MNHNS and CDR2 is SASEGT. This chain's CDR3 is CASIPRVSDYGYTF. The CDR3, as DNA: TGTGCCAGCATTCCCAGGGTCTCGGACTATGGCTACACCTTC.

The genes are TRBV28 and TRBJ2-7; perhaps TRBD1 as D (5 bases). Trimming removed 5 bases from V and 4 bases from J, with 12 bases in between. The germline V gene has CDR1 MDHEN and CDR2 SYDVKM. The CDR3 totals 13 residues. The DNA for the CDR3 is TGTGCCAGCAGTCGACAGTGGAAATACGAGCAGTACTTC. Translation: CASSRQWKYEQYF.

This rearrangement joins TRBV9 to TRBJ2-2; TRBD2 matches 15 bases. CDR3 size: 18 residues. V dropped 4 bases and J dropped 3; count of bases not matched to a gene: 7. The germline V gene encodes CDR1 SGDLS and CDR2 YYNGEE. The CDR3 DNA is TGTGCCAGCAGCCCGGGACTAGCGGGGGGCTCGTACACCGGGGAGCTGTTTTTT. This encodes CASSPGLAGGSYTGELFF.

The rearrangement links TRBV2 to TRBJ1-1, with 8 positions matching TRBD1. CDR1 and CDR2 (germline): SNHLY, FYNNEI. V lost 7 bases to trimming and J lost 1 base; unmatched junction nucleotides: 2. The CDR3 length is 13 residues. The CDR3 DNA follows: TGTGCCAGCACCGGACAGGGGAACACTGAAGCTTTCTTT. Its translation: CASTGQGNTEAFF. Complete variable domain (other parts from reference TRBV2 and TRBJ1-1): EPEVTQTPSHQVTQMGQEVILRCVPISNHLYFYWYRQILGQKVEFLVSFYNNEISEKSEIFDDQFSVERPDGSNFTLKIRSTKLEDSAMYFCASTGQGNTEAFFGQGTRLTVV.

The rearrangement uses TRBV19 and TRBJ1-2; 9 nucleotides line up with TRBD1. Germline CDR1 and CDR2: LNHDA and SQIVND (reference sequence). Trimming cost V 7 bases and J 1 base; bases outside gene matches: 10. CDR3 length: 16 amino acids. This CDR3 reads CASTLRTGAVNYGYTF. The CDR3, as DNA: TGTGCCAGTACCCTCCGGACAGGGGCGGTTAACTATGGCTACACCTTC. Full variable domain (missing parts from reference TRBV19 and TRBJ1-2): DGGITQSPKYLFRKEGQNVTLSCEQNLNHDAMYWYRQDPGQGLRLIYYSQIVNDFQKGDIAEGYSVSREKKESFPLTVTSAQKNPTAFYLCASTLRTGAVNYGYTFGSGTRLTVV.

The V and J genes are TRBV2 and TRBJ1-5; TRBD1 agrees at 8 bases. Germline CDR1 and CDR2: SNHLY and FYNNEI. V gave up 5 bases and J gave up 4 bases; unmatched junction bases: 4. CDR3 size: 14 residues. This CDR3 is CASSSDRGNQPQHF. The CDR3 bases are TGTGCCAGCAGTTCAGACAGGGGAAATCAGCCCCAGCATTTT.

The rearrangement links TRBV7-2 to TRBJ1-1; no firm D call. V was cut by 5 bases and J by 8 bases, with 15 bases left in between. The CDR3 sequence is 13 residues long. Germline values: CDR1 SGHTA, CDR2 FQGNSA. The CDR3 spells CASSPEGGREAFF. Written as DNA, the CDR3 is TGTGCCAGCAGCCCGGAGGGTGGCCGGGAAGCTTTCTTT.